Presented here are 28 T cell receptor beta chains from one specimen sequenced in a study of CD8 T cells in Susac syndrome. RNA totalling about 0.45 to 1 ug underwent reverse transcription with random hexamers. TCRdb called the immunoSEQ multiplex PCR reads again in MiXCR, with one record for every CDR3 protein. In the table there are more than 150,000 distinct CDR3 sequences, around 95% of which are singletons. The sample was CD4+ T cells from PBMCs. The receptors come from a human donor with Susac syndrome.

V and J are TRBV29-1 and TRBJ2-2; D is perhaps TRBD1 (5 bases). Trimming took 7 bases from V and 0 from J, leaving 12 bases between them. This CDR3 comprises 14 residues. Germline V gives CDR1 SQVTM, CDR2 ANQGSEA. The CDR3 nucleotides are TGCAGCGCCGAGGACACCTCGAACACCGGGGAGCTGTTTTTT. It yields the protein CSAEDTSNTGELFF.

The V and J genes are TRBV5-1 and TRBJ2-3; 8 bases line up with TRBD2. The CDR3 totals 14 residues. The trim removed 1 base at V and 6 bases at J, leaving 4 bases unmatched. Germline assignment: CDR1 SGHRS and CDR2 YFSETQ. The CDR3 here is CASSLSGGVDTQYF. In DNA form, the CDR3 reads TGCGCCAGCAGCTTGAGCGGGGGTGTGGATACGCAGTATTTT.

The DNA of the CDR3 is TGTGCCAGCAGCTTAGTTCGGGGGGCTGGTTATGAGCAGTTCTTC. It codes for CASSLVRGAGYEQFF. The V call is TRBV7-2, the J call TRBJ2-1; D is perhaps TRBD2 (7 bases). Trimming removed 1 base at V and 8 bases at J, with 15 bases between. CDR1 and CDR2 (germline): SGHTA, FQGNSA. The CDR3 runs to 15 residues.

The J gene is TRBJ1-1, the V gene TRBV29-1; TRBD1 is a possible D gene (5 bases). Germline loops: CDR1 SQVTM, CDR2 ANQGSEA. The length of the CDR3 is 13 residues. V was shortened by 3 bases and J by 8 bases, with 16 bases between the two germline ends. The CDR3 bases are TGCAGCGTTGACCCTCCGGGACCGAGCGAAGCTTTCTTT. Its protein product is CSVDPPGPSEAFF.

This chain links TRBV27 with TRBJ2-3; weak D call: TRBD2 (6 bases). The CDR3 runs to 15 residues. Germline V CDR1 and CDR2: MNHEY, SMNVEV (reference sequence). Between the trimmed V and J ends, which lost 5 bases and 1 base, there was a span of 13 bases. DNA of the CDR3: TGTGCCAGCAGTACTCCGGGGGTAGGCACAGATACGCAGTATTTT. This encodes CASSTPGVGTDTQYF.

This rearrangement joins TRBV6-5 to TRBJ1-4; D uncertain. Germline lookup yields CDR1 MNHEY and CDR2 SVGAGI. The CDR3 totals 14 residues. The V end was cut by 6 bases, the J end by 4 bases, with 12 bases between. Here the CDR3 DNA reads TGTGCCAGCAGGGTCGGGTTTAGTAATGAAAAACTGTTTTTT. The encoded protein is CASRVGFSNEKLFF.

This sequence joins TRBV20-1 and TRBJ1-1; D might be TRBD1 (6 bases). The CDR3 is 12 amino acids. CDR1 and CDR2 from the germline V gene are DFQATT and SNEGSKA (reference sequence). The ends were cut back, 4 bases at V and 13 bases at J, with 19 bases in the middle. CDR3 sequence reads: CSAIGQRVKLFF. In DNA form, the CDR3 reads TGCAGTGCTATAGGACAGCGGGTGAAGCTTTTCTTT.

The V call is TRBV20-1, the J call TRBJ2-3; tentatively, D is TRBD2 (6 bases). Germline V gene data show CDR1 as DFQATT and CDR2 as SNEGSKA (reference sequence). The length of the CDR3 is 13 residues. V was trimmed by 7 bases and J by 1 base, leaving 12 bases between them. CDR3 DNA: TGCAGTGTCCTGGTAGCGGGCACAGATACGCAGTATTTT. Its protein product is CSVLVAGTDTQYF.

This clonotype showed up just a few times. The chain combines TRBV28 with TRBJ2-7, with D hard to call. CDR1 and CDR2 from the germline V gene are MDHEN and SYDVKM. The CDR3 sequence is 11 residues long. V shed 5 bases and J shed 3 bases, with 5 bases lying between them. The CDR3 nucleotides are TGTGCCAGCAGTCCCCACTACGAGCAGTACTTC. It encodes CASSPHYEQYF.

The V gene is TRBV30, the J gene TRBJ2-3, with a possible D match to TRBD2 (5 bases). This CDR3 region has 15 residues. Germline V CDR1 and CDR2: GTSNPN, SVGIG (reference sequence). V was shortened by 0 bases and J by 0 bases, with 10 bases between the two germline ends. The CDR3 DNA reads TGTGCCTGGAGTGTAGGAGCGGTAAGCACAGATACGCAGTATTTT. This codes for CAWSVGAVSTDTQYF.

The rearrangement joins TRBV12-3 or TRBV12-4 to TRBJ2-1; 8 bases align to TRBD2. This CDR3 contains 12 residues. Trimming cost V 4 bases and J 9 bases; bases outside gene matches: 2. The CDR3 coding sequence is TGTGCCAGCAGTTCCGGACTAGCTGAGCAGTTCTTC. It encodes CASSSGLAEQFF.

The V and J genes are TRBV20-1 and TRBJ1-6; 7 bases are a match to TRBD1. The CDR3 has 16 amino acids. Germline loops: CDR1 DFQATT, CDR2 SNEGSKA (reference sequence). The V segment lost 6 bases and the J segment 7 bases; nucleotides outside the gene matches: 15. CDR3: CSARPATGAPNSPLHF. The CDR3, as DNA: TGCAGTGCCCGCCCCGCCACAGGGGCGCCCAATTCACCCCTCCACTTT.

The CDR3 sequence: CAWSSVPQGYTF. The CDR3 DNA reads as TGTGCCTGGAGTTCAGTACCACAGGGCTACACCTTC. V gene TRBV30 combines with J gene TRBJ1-2; D remains unclear. The germline V gene encodes CDR1 GTSNPN and CDR2 SVGIG (reference sequence). The CDR3 extends over 12 amino acids. V lost 2 bases, J lost 8 bases, and 12 bases lay in between.

The gene calls are TRBV3-1 and TRBJ1-6; D remains ambiguous. From germline, CDR1 is LGHDT and CDR2 YNNKEL (reference sequence). Trimming stripped 1 base from V and 10 bases from J, with 8 bases between. This CDR3 is built from 13 residues. CDR3 loop: CASSQVEGSPLHF. The DNA of the CDR3 is TGTGCCAGCAGCCAAGTGGAGGGATCACCCCTCCACTTT. The full variable domain, rest sourced from reference TRBV3-1 and TRBJ1-6, is DTAVSQTPKYLVTQMGNDKSIKCEQNLGHDTMYWYKQDSKKFLKIMFSYNNKELIINETVPNRFSPKSPDKAHLNLHINSLELGDSAVYFCASSQVEGSPLHFGNGTRLTVT.

This chain connects TRBV29-1 to TRBJ2-6; D gene unclear. The CDR3 has 15 residues. CDR1 is SQVTM, CDR2 ANQGSEA, per germline. V dropped 0 bases and J dropped 0 bases, with 6 bases sitting between them. The CDR3 loop is CSVEDSHSGANVLTF. The CDR3 DNA reads as TGCAGCGTTGAAGATAGCCACTCTGGGGCCAACGTCCTGACTTTC.

The table lists this clonotype with a count of one. V is TRBV12-3 or TRBV12-4 and J is TRBJ2-5, with 10 bases identical to TRBD1. CDR3 length: 14 residues. V shed 3 bases and J 5 bases; nucleotides not matched to a gene: 3. The DNA for the CDR3 is TGTGCCAGCAGTTTCGGACAGGGGGTGGAGACCCAGTACTTC. It translates to CASSFGQGVETQYF.

This rearrangement joins TRBV28 to TRBJ1-4; D uncertain. The V end lost 7 bases, the J end lost 8 bases, and 8 bases lay between the germline ends. The CDR3 is 11 residues long. CDR1 and CDR2 (germline): MDHEN, SYDVKM. The CDR3 bases are TGTGCCAGCAACTCCGGAGAAAAACTGTTTTTT. Translation: CASNSGEKLFF.

V and J are TRBV7-6 and TRBJ1-1, with D possibly being TRBD1 (5 bases). CDR1 is SGHVS, CDR2 FNYEAQ, per germline. Trimming shortened V by 2 bases and J by 3 bases, and 16 bases separated the two germline ends. The CDR3 sequence is 16 residues long. DNA of the CDR3: TGTGCCAGCAGCTTAAGGTCCGGGTGGGGGGACACTGAAGCTTTCTTT. This translates into CASSLRSGWGDTEAFF.

CDR3 nucleotide sequence: TGTGCCAGCAGCCAAAACCCGGACAGTGACTATGGCTACACCTTC. This encodes CASSQNPDSDYGYTF. The V call is TRBV4-2, the J call TRBJ1-2, with D perhaps TRBD1 (6 bases). The V gene lost 2 bases and the J gene lost 3 bases, with 13 bases spanning the gap. Germline V lookup: CDR1 LGHNA, CDR2 YNFKEQ. The CDR3 contains 15 residues.

The chain links TRBV30 to TRBJ1-2, with no clear D. Per the germline V gene, CDR1 is GTSNPN and CDR2 is SVGIG (reference sequence). V lost 0 bases, J lost 8 bases, and 13 bases lay in between. CDR3 length: 13 amino acids. The CDR3 sequence: CAWSVGRVVGYTF. The CDR3 DNA reads TGTGCCTGGAGTGTAGGGAGGGTGGTGGGCTACACCTTC.

This clonotype was picked up a small number of times. The V call is TRBV14, the J call TRBJ1-4; D unclear. Germline lookup yields CDR1 SGHDN and CDR2 FVKESK. The CDR3 totals 13 residues. The germline V and J ends were trimmed by 0 bases and 8 bases, with 7 bases remaining between them. The CDR3 nucleotides read TGTGCCAGCAGCCAAGATCTGGGGGAAAAACTGTTTTTT. Protein: CASSQDLGEKLFF.

This chain joins TRBV29-1 and TRBJ2-4; 7 positions agree with TRBD1. The V and J ends lost 4 bases and 4 bases, in that order; junction bases with no gene match: 7. The CDR3 is made up of 14 amino acids. Germline CDR1 is SQVTM and CDR2 is ANQGSEA. CDR3 sequence reads: CSVVRQGRKNIQYF. The CDR3 nucleotides read TGCAGCGTTGTCCGACAGGGACGGAAAAACATTCAGTACTTC.

The chain is built from TRBV3-1 and TRBJ2-7; D not resolved. This CDR3 is 15 amino acids long. Germline V gene data show CDR1 as LGHDT and CDR2 as YNNKEL (reference sequence). Deletions cut 1 base from V and 0 bases from J, with 10 bases between. The CDR3 DNA sequence: TGTGCCAGCAGCCAAGCGGCAGGCCTCTCCTACGAGCAGTACTTC. This gives the protein CASSQAAGLSYEQYF.

The rearrangement joins TRBV5-1 to TRBJ1-6; 10 nucleotides agree with TRBD1. The CDR3 runs to 15 residues. Per germline, CDR1 SGHRS and CDR2 YFSETQ. V shed 0 bases and J 8 bases; nucleotides not matched to a gene: 2. CDR3 amino acids: CASSLVGTGDSPLHF. CDR3 coding DNA: TGCGCCAGCAGCTTGGTAGGGACAGGGGATTCACCCCTCCACTTT.

V gene TRBV7-8 combines with J gene TRBJ2-3; maybe TRBD1 (5 bases). CDR1 is SGHVS, CDR2 FQNEAQ, per germline. V was clipped by 1 base and J by 3 bases, with 11 bases between them. The CDR3 is 15 residues long. The CDR3 loop reads CASSLVPQGTDTQYF. In nucleotides, the CDR3 is TGTGCCAGCAGCTTAGTCCCCCAGGGTACAGATACGCAGTATTTT.

The V and J genes are TRBV14 and TRBJ2-1; tentative D call: TRBD1 (6 bases). The CDR3 contains 16 residues. Germline V lookup: CDR1 SGHDN, CDR2 FVKESK. The V and J ends lost 2 bases and 7 bases respectively, with 18 bases between them. DNA for the CDR3: TGTGCCAGCAGCCAACCGTCGGAGACAGGTTCGAATGAGCAGTTCTTC. This sequence encodes CASSQPSETGSNEQFF.

This chain uses TRBV12-3 or TRBV12-4 with TRBJ2-1; 12 nucleotides line up with TRBD1. With 1 base clipped from V and 8 bases from J, the junction kept 3 bases outside the gene matches. CDR3 length equals 15 residues. As DNA, the CDR3 is TGTGCCAGCAGTTTAGAGGGACAGGGGGCCTATGAGCAGTTCTTC. Its protein is CASSLEGQGAYEQFF.

The chain combines TRBV5-1 with TRBJ2-7; 9 bases agree with TRBD2. This CDR3 is 14 amino acids long. The trim removed 3 bases at V and 2 bases at J, leaving 3 bases unmatched. CDR1 is SGHRS and CDR2 is YFSETQ in the germline V gene. The CDR3 reads CASSWGLATYEQYF. CDR3 bases: TGCGCCAGCAGCTGGGGACTAGCTACCTACGAGCAGTACTTC. The full variable domain, with the rest looked up from reference TRBV5-1 and TRBJ2-7, is KAGVTQTPRYLIKTRGQQVTLSCSPISGHRSVSWYQQTPGQGLQFLFEYFSETQRNKGNFPGRFSGRQFSNSRSEMNVSTLELGDSALYLCASSWGLATYEQYFGPGTRLTVT.